Below, 14 T cell receptor beta chains from the same sample are listed, as sequenced in a study of T cell changes during pregnancy in multiple sclerosis. This table comes from immunoSEQ multiplex PCR, and its TCRdb copy is limited to in-frame clones, with some not included. The table records about 39,000 clones, about 92% of them present only once. The sample in question was CD8+ T cells from peripheral blood mononuclear cells, obtained before pregnancy. Source of these receptors: a female donor with multiple sclerosis, enrolled in a pregnancy study.

The V gene is TRBV28, the J gene TRBJ2-7, with TRBD1 identical over 7 bases. CDR1 is MDHEN, CDR2 SYDVKM, per germline. The CDR3 spans 13 residues. V gave up 6 bases and J gave up 5 bases; unmatched junction bases: 7. The CDR3 coding sequence is TGTGCCAGCAGCCCGGACAGGTTCAACGAGCAGTACTTC. Translating it yields CASSPDRFNEQYF.

The V gene is TRBV9, the J gene TRBJ1-1; a possible D gene is TRBD1 (5 bases). Germline loops: CDR1 SGDLS, CDR2 YYNGEE. V shed 4 bases and J shed 4 bases, with 14 bases lying between them. The CDR3 totals 14 residues. CDR3 nucleotide sequence: TGTGCCAGCAGCCCCGAAGGGGTAGCCACTGAAGCTTTCTTT. Its protein is CASSPEGVATEAFF.

This chain joins TRBV25-1 and TRBJ1-6, with no clear D. Trimming took off 1 base at V and 0 bases at J, with 10 bases between the two ends. The CDR3 has 17 residues. The germline gives CDR1 MGHDK, CDR2 SYGVNS. The CDR3 bases are TGTGCCAGCAGTGAATCACCACGGAGCTCCTATAATTCACCCCTCCACTTT. This gives the protein CASSESPRSSYNSPLHF. Complete variable domain (other parts from reference TRBV25-1 and TRBJ1-6): EADIYQTPRYLVIGTGKKITLECSQTMGHDKMYWYQQDPGMELHLIHYSYGVNSTEKGDLSSESTVSRIRTEHFPLTLESARPSHTSQYLCASSESPRSSYNSPLHFGNGTRLTVT.

The V gene is TRBV5-1, the J gene TRBJ2-7; D is uncertain. The germline gives CDR1 SGHRS, CDR2 YFSETQ. The V end lost 5 bases, the J end lost 5 bases, and 14 bases lay between the germline ends. The CDR3 consists of 13 residues. CDR3 DNA sequence: TGCGCCAGCAGTTTAATTTACAGCAACGAGCAGTACTTC. This codes for CASSLIYSNEQYF.

The genes are TRBV14 and TRBJ1-1; D remains ambiguous. This CDR3 has 14 amino acids. Germline V CDR1 and CDR2: SGHDN, FVKESK. Trimming removed 1 base at V and 0 bases at J, with 6 bases between. Written as DNA, the CDR3 is TGTGCCAGCAGCCAAGCAGGTATGAACACTGAAGCTTTCTTT. Residues: CASSQAGMNTEAFF.

The chain joins TRBV28 to TRBJ2-7, with D perhaps matching TRBD2 (5 bases). Germline assignment: CDR1 MDHEN and CDR2 SYDVKM. Trimming took 6 bases from V and 4 from J, leaving 13 bases between them. The CDR3 length is 13 residues. The CDR3 loop reads CASSQAEIYEQYF. In nucleotides, the CDR3 is TGTGCCAGCAGCCAAGCGGAAATATACGAGCAGTACTTC.

The chain links TRBV7-9 to TRBJ1-1; no definite D call. V was cut by 5 bases and J by 3 bases, with 10 bases left in between. Germline-derived CDR1 and CDR2 are SEHNR and FQNEAQ (reference sequence). The CDR3 extends over 13 amino acids. CDR3 amino acids: CASSPPRDTEAFF. Written as DNA, the CDR3 is TGTGCCAGCAGCCCCCCGCGGGACACTGAAGCTTTCTTT.

This chain uses TRBV19 with TRBJ1-3; no reliable D call. The CDR3 runs 17 residues. The germline gives CDR1 LNHDA, CDR2 SQIVND (reference sequence). V lost 5 bases and J 4 bases, leaving 21 bases between the germline ends. The CDR3 here is CASSATPGSSQGNTIYF. The CDR3 DNA sequence: TGTGCCAGTAGTGCGACCCCCGGGTCCTCCCAAGGAAACACCATATATTTT.

J is TRBJ2-2 and V is TRBV29-1; maybe TRBD1 (6 bases). Per the germline V gene, CDR1 is SQVTM and CDR2 is ANQGSEA. This CDR3 spans 13 amino acids. Trimming pared 6 bases from V and 6 bases from J, leaving 14 bases between. The CDR3 DNA sequence: TGCAGCGTCCTTGAAACAGGGTCCGGGGAGCTGTTTTTT. Translation: CSVLETGSGELFF.

The rearrangement uses TRBV27 and TRBJ1-6; 10 bases align to TRBD1. The CDR3 loop spans 14 amino acids. CDR1 MNHEY and CDR2 SMNVEV come from the germline V gene (reference sequence). The trim removed 3 bases at V and 13 bases at J, leaving 6 bases unmatched. This CDR3 reads CASSFDRGLSPLHF. The CDR3 DNA reads as TGTGCCAGCAGTTTCGACAGGGGGCTATCCCCCCTCCACTTT.

V and J are TRBV6-4 and TRBJ2-1, with 8 bases aligning to TRBD2. Germline trimming cut 6 bases from V and 7 bases from J; bases unmatched to any gene: 8. Germline CDR1 is MRHNA and CDR2 is SNTAGT. This CDR3 has 14 amino acids. The CDR3 here is CASRARGGINEQFF. The CDR3 bases are TGTGCCAGCAGAGCACGGGGGGGCATAAATGAGCAGTTCTTC.

V usage is TRBV25-1 and J usage is TRBJ2-2; TRBD2 agrees at 11 bases. V gave up 6 bases and J gave up 3 bases; unmatched junction bases: 3. Germline CDR1 is MGHDK and CDR2 is SYGVNS. CDR3 length: 15 amino acids. The CDR3: CASSEGLADTGELFF. DNA of the CDR3: TGTGCCAGCAGCGAGGGACTAGCGGACACCGGGGAGCTGTTTTTT. The complete variable domain, with remaining parts taken from reference TRBV25-1 and TRBJ2-2, reads EADIYQTPRYLVIGTGKKITLECSQTMGHDKMYWYQQDPGMELHLIHYSYGVNSTEKGDLSSESTVSRIRTEHFPLTLESARPSHTSQYLCASSEGLADTGELFFGEGSRLTVL.

The CDR3 DNA reads as TGTGCCAGCAGCCAAGACAGACGCTATGGCTACACCTTC. Translation gives CASSQDRRYGYTF. The rearrangement links TRBV7-2 to TRBJ1-2; the D gene is possibly TRBD1 (5 bases). The CDR3 runs 13 residues. In germline, CDR1 is SGHTA, CDR2 FQGNSA. The V gene lost 5 bases and the J gene lost 4 bases, with 11 bases spanning the gap.

This clone has just one count. This chain uses TRBV27 with TRBJ1-6, with TRBD1 identical over 7 bases. CDR1 is MNHEY and CDR2 is SMNVEV in the germline V gene (reference sequence). Trimming removed 6 bases from V and 5 bases from J; junction bases left unmatched: 7. CDR3 size: 15 residues. The CDR3 DNA reads as TGTGCCAGCAGCCCCGGGACAGTCAATAATTCACCCCTCCACTTT. This translates into CASSPGTVNNSPLHF.